The source of this T cell receptor (beta chain) is a study of cytomegalovirus exposure and HLA in healthy donors. Study at large: Within the Caucasian-associated ancestry cluster were roughly 79% of the 350 to 400 genotyped donors. General study results and limits: The study carried out a later analysis of TCR beta sequences. It associated 16,951 of them with specific HLA alleles at a false discovery rate of 0.05. An ancestry cluster, one associated with Asian ancestry, reportedly showed fewer N-insertions than the approximately 660-donor mean in a later analysis.

CDR3 length: 17 residues. V was shortened by 3 bases and J by 0 bases, with 15 bases between the two germline ends. Germline V gives CDR1 MDHEN, CDR2 SYDVKM. The PCR was carried out with 60 Vbeta primers and 13 Jbeta primers. TCRdb's copy holds only in-frame clones and misses some; the assay was immunoSEQ multiplex PCR. The sample shows around 130,000 clones, roughly 78% of them seen only once. A word on this clone: The antigen is not known.

J is TRBJ1-5 and V is TRBV28; no reliable D call. Sequencing was done on a sample of PBMCs. This TCR was recovered from a man aged 25-45 years in good health and CMV-seronegative. The CDR3 reads CASSFYSTVYSNQPQHF. CDR3 DNA: TGTGCCAGCAGTTTTTACAGTACCGTGTATAGCAATCAGCCCCAGCATTTT. The full variable domain, completed using reference TRBV28 and TRBJ1-5, is DVKVTQSSRYLVKRTGEKVFLECVQDMDHENMFWYRQDPGLGLRLIYFSYDVKMKEKGDIPEGYSVSREKKERFSLILESASTNQTSMYLCASSFYSTVYSNQPQHFGDGTRLSIL.